These 19 T cell receptor beta chains were all obtained from the same sample, sequenced in a study of blood T cell repertoires in COVID-19. Measured with immunoSEQ multiplex PCR; TCRdb has only the in-frame clones, and not every one. Found here are about 210,000 clones, almost 85% of them singletons; the top ten hold 5.1%. The specimen was peripheral blood. All receptors derive from a man between 50 and 59 years old with COVID-19, enrolled during active disease.

The rearrangement uses TRBV7-2 and TRBJ2-3; 8 nucleotides line up with TRBD1. The CDR3 runs to 16 residues. CDR1 is SGHTA, CDR2 FQGNSA, per germline. V shed 5 bases and J 8 bases; nucleotides not matched to a gene: 15. CDR3 region: CASSHGQGGRSGTQYF. CDR3 DNA: TGTGCCAGCAGCCACGGACAGGGAGGACGGTCAGGTACGCAGTATTTT.

The chain uses TRBV11-2 and TRBJ1-5, with TRBD1 matching over 9 bases. V dropped 0 bases and J dropped 6; count of bases not matched to a gene: 3. The germline gives CDR1 SGHAT, CDR2 FQNNGV. The CDR3 has 15 amino acids. As DNA, the CDR3 is TGTGCCAGCAGCTTAGACGGACAGGGGTTTCAGCCCCAGCATTTT. Residues: CASSLDGQGFQPQHF.

The gene calls are TRBV24-1 and TRBJ1-2; D is possibly TRBD1 (6 bases). Per germline, CDR1 KGHDR and CDR2 SFDVKD. V lost 6 bases, J lost 4 bases, and 11 bases lay in between. The CDR3 loop spans 13 amino acids. The CDR3 sequence is CATSKGVAYGYTF. The CDR3 DNA reads TGTGCCACCAGTAAGGGGGTGGCCTATGGCTACACCTTC.

The chain links TRBV5-1 to TRBJ2-1; weak D call: TRBD2 (6 bases). Germline loops: CDR1 SGHRS, CDR2 YFSETQ. Trimming removed 0 bases from V and 0 bases from J, with 10 bases in between. The CDR3 is 16 amino acids. CDR3 in amino acids: CASSLAGRSSYNEQFF. CDR3 nucleotides: TGCGCCAGCAGCTTGGCGGGGAGGAGCTCCTACAATGAGCAGTTCTTC.

CDR3 sequence (DNA): TGTGCCAGCAGCCGGGGGACTCCGGGGGGCGAGCAGTACTTC. Residues: CASSRGTPGGEQYF. V gene TRBV6-5 combines with J gene TRBJ2-7; 7 bases map to TRBD2. The germline V gene encodes CDR1 MNHEY and CDR2 SVGAGI. The junction had 11 bases not matched to a gene; V was cut back by 6 bases and J by 6 bases. The CDR3 length is 14 residues.

CDR3 sequence: CASRGAGGGIYGYTF. The CDR3 bases are TGTGCCAGTAGGGGCGCAGGGGGCGGTATCTATGGCTACACCTTC. The V gene is TRBV19, the J gene TRBJ1-2; 8 bases fit TRBD1. The CDR3 extends over 15 amino acids. Trimming took 6 bases from V and 4 from J; bases not matched to a gene: 10. The germline V gene has CDR1 LNHDA and CDR2 SQIVND (reference sequence).

CDR3 sequence reads: CASRGQSNEKLFF. For the CDR3, the DNA is TGTGCCAGCAGGGGACAGTCGAATGAAAAACTGTTTTTT. The V gene is TRBV12-3 or TRBV12-4, the J gene TRBJ1-4; 7 bases fit TRBD1. Losses at the gene ends were 6 bases for V and 5 bases for J; bases not matched to a gene: 3. CDR3 size: 13 residues.

The J gene is TRBJ1-3, the V gene TRBV30; possible D gene TRBD1, 5 bases. The CDR3 runs 14 residues. Germline lookup yields CDR1 GTSNPN and CDR2 SVGIG (reference sequence). V was clipped by 5 bases and J by 0 bases, with 11 bases between them. CDR3 coding DNA: TGTGCCTGGGGGGGACTCTTCTCTGGAAACACCATATATTTT. Residues: CAWGGLFSGNTIYF.

The chain links TRBV14 to TRBJ2-1; 10 bases match TRBD1. J lost 6 bases, V lost 0 bases, and 5 bases had no gene match. There are 16 residues in the CDR3. CDR1 is SGHDN and CDR2 is FVKESK in the germline V gene. The CDR3 DNA reads TGTGCCAGCAGCCAAGATCCCCGGGACAGGGGCAATGAGCAGTTCTTC. Translation: CASSQDPRDRGNEQFF.

The rearrangement links TRBV10-3 to TRBJ1-2; 7 nucleotides line up with TRBD1. Losses at the gene ends were 0 bases for V and 14 bases for J; bases not matched to a gene: 6. CDR3 length: 12 residues. The germline V gene encodes CDR1 ENHRY and CDR2 SYGVKD. CDR3 sequence reads: CAISESRQGATF. Here the CDR3 DNA reads TGTGCCATCAGTGAGTCGAGACAGGGTGCGACCTTC.

The rearrangement uses TRBV30 and TRBJ2-2, with 14 bases lining up with TRBD2. Losses at the gene ends were 2 bases for V and 5 bases for J; bases not matched to a gene: 1. There are 15 residues in the CDR3. In germline, CDR1 is GTSNPN, CDR2 SVGIG (reference sequence). This chain's CDR3 is CAWSRTSGGTGELFF. The CDR3 bases are TGTGCCTGGAGTAGGACTAGCGGGGGGACCGGGGAGCTGTTTTTT.

This clone turned up a few times. The rearrangement links TRBV6-1 to TRBJ1-3; TRBD1 might be the D (6 bases). The V gene lost 2 bases and the J gene lost 0 bases, with 14 bases spanning the gap. Germline-derived CDR1 and CDR2 are MNHNS and SASEGT. This CDR3 is 17 amino acids long. Here the CDR3 reads CASSEIDRTYSGNTIYF. CDR3 in DNA: TGTGCCAGCAGTGAAATTGACAGGACTTACTCTGGAAACACCATATATTTT.

CDR3 nucleotides: TGTGCCAGCAGTTACTCGAACAGACTAAATGAAAAACTGTTTTTT. Its translation: CASSYSNRLNEKLFF. The J gene is TRBJ1-4, the V gene TRBV6-5; the D is unclear. The germline gives CDR1 MNHEY, CDR2 SVGAGI. CDR3 length: 15 residues. Trimming took off 0 bases at V and 5 bases at J, with 10 bases between the two ends.

The chain combines TRBV4-1 with TRBJ2-1; TRBD2 agrees at 9 bases. The CDR3 covers 15 residues. Losses at the gene ends were 0 bases for V and 9 bases for J; bases not matched to a gene: 6. Germline lookup yields CDR1 MGHRA and CDR2 YSYEKL. The CDR3 bases are TGCGCCAGCAGCCAAGAACCGCTAGCGGGGCCTGAGCAGTTCTTC. This encodes CASSQEPLAGPEQFF.

This clone was seen a handful of times. The chain combines TRBV5-4 with TRBJ2-5, with 10 bases lining up with TRBD2. V lost 4 bases and J lost 5; bases outside the gene matches: 8. The CDR3 spans 15 residues. Germline assignment: CDR1 SGHNT and CDR2 YYREEE (reference sequence). The CDR3 loop reads CASSRTSGVSETQYF. The CDR3 DNA reads as TGTGCCAGCAGCCGCACTAGCGGGGTTTCGGAGACCCAGTACTTC.

The chain links TRBV6-5 to TRBJ1-1; the D gene is possibly TRBD1 (6 bases). Trimming removed 4 bases at V and 5 bases at J, with 11 bases between. CDR1 MNHEY and CDR2 SVGAGI come from the germline V gene. The CDR3 runs to 13 residues. The CDR3 loop is CASSSRGKTEAFF. The CDR3 DNA reads TGTGCCAGCAGTTCCAGGGGAAAGACTGAAGCTTTCTTT.

The chain has TRBV6-5 and TRBJ1-2; weak D call: TRBD1 (5 bases). CDR3 size: 11 residues. The germline V and J ends were trimmed by 6 bases and 8 bases, with 10 bases remaining between them. Germline lookup yields CDR1 MNHEY and CDR2 SVGAGI. For the CDR3, the DNA is TGTGCCAGCAGCCCAGGGAACGGCTACACCTTC. Encoded protein: CASSPGNGYTF.

This clone was detected only once. CDR3 region: CAWSLGVGANVLTF. In nucleotides, the CDR3 is TGTGCCTGGAGTTTAGGGGTCGGGGCCAACGTCCTGACTTTC. The rearrangement uses TRBV30 and TRBJ2-6, with D perhaps matching TRBD1 (5 bases). With 2 bases removed from V and 4 bases from J, the gap between germline ends came to 9 bases. This CDR3 has 14 amino acids. Germline loops: CDR1 GTSNPN, CDR2 SVGIG (reference sequence).

The chain recombines TRBV10-3 with TRBJ2-3, with D perhaps matching TRBD2 (5 bases). Trimming took off 0 bases at V and 2 bases at J, with 9 bases between the two ends. Germline V gives CDR1 ENHRY, CDR2 SYGVKD. The CDR3 has 15 amino acids. Written as DNA, the CDR3 is TGTGCCATCAGTGAGTCGGTGCGGGCCACAGATACGCAGTATTTT. Its translation: CAISESVRATDTQYF.